This T cell receptor (beta chain) was identified in a study of T cell responses to AZD1222 COVID-19 vaccine (dated by TCRdb to the early 2020s). In terms of the full investigation: A total of approximately 230 trial participants underwent TCR sequencing, of whom about 200 received two doses of AZD1222 and roughly 25 received two doses of the MenACWY control vaccine. Trial participants were enrolled by age into subgroups of 18-55, 56-69 and 70-plus years, and around 150, 28 and 57 TCR-sequenced participants, respectively, were included in these subgroups. Results and caveats for the whole study, not just this receptor: Because no day 14 peak-response samples were available, repertoires were characterized only after the peak T cell response. The 56-69-year group was small, and its depth increase did not reach significance, likely because of low power. Conclusions about previously exposed vaccinees were limited because only five to seven AZD1222 recipients were SARS-CoV-2 seropositive at baseline. CD4 TCRs associated with the vaccine covered the entire spike protein, and the dominant responses were in regions 160-218 and 743-854. After two AZD1222 doses, both the breadth and the depth of spike-specific TCRs were significantly higher than at day 0 and than in MenACWY recipients. Nearly half of unique spike-specific TCRs reportedly recognized epitopes outside regions mutated in the B.1.351 and B.1.1.7 variants. Most participants were white British and females outnumbered males, and the authors suggested that clonal diversity may have been underestimated.

The time point label, as the study defines it: about 28 days (+/-7) after the second vaccine dose. AZD1222 recipients with second doses at about 4 weeks or about 12 weeks were pooled, because spike-specific TCR depth and breadth did not differ between schedules. The vaccinee samples were drawn from two UK trials, COV001 and COV002, one of which was a single-blind randomized controlled phase 2/3 trial testing AZD1222 (ChAdOx1 nCoV-19) in healthy adults. For TCRbeta chain sequencing, PBMC samples from trial participants were taken at day 0 and at day 28 after the second dose. V ends up 8 bases short and J 1 base short, with an unmatched junction base count of 1. Looking up the germline V gene (reference sequence) yields CDR1 WNHNN and CDR2 SYGVQD. CDR3 length: 12 amino acids, cysteine to phenylalanine. The entry retains the CDR3 DNA only, 36 bases that are in frame from base 1. The CDR3 regions of human TCRbeta chains were analyzed by immunosequencing. Concerning the study's data processing: Repertoire TCRs were checked for matches against a reference library of SARS-CoV-2-specific TCRs that had been generated using the MIRA antigen-specificity platform. Breadth meant the fraction of unique TCRs that were SARS-CoV-2-associated, whereas depth meant the fraction of total T cells that were SARS-CoV-2-associated. Using the MIRA data, each spike-specific TCR was assigned both to the spike region to which the TCR was reactive and to a CD4 or CD8 class. Log10-transformed breadth and depth values were compared by one-way ANOVA with Sidak's multiple comparisons tests. The table was pulled from immuneACCESS by TCRdb, which kept in-frame rearrangements only. Such tables lose some clones; where checked, under half of the loss comes from unresolved V genes, and the rest has no known cause. Clone size and the V and J calls come from that table; the DNA yielded D and trimming. Across this sample there are around 130,000 clones, with 70% to 90% seen only once. The biggest ten clones account for more than 5.5% of the sample.

In the case of this clone: Its antigen has not been determined. Base quality data are lacking; no much larger clone is found one base away.

The chain is assembled from TRBV10-1 and TRBJ2-5; TRBD1 aligns with 7 central bases. Sequenced here: peripheral blood, sampled 28 days after the second AZD1222 dose. This TCR came from an adult who received the AZD1222 COVID-19 vaccine. The CDR3 is CASWDSQETQYF. In nucleotides, the sequence is TGCGCCAGCTGGGACAGCCAAGAGACCCAGTACTTC.